The rows below give T cell receptor beta chains drawn from one sample of a study of T cell responses to AZD1222 COVID-19 vaccine. Assay: immunoSEQ multiplex PCR; the TCRdb copy retains only in-frame clones and omits some. The repertoire holds tens of thousands of clones, with around 80% as singletons. Sequenced material: peripheral blood, taken 28 days after the second AZD1222 dose. The receptor set was obtained from an adult who received the AZD1222 COVID-19 vaccine. CDR3s include the opening cysteine and the closing phenylalanine or tryptophan. D genes are given only for firm matches. Expanded clones get a size class; other rows say once, few or many, or leave the size out.

d_gene: .
j_gene: TRBJ1-2
v_gene: TRBV27
abundance: .
len: 14
CDR3aa: CASSATQGFYGYTF
CDR3nt: TGTGCCAGCAGTGCTACACAGGGATTCTACGGCTACACCTTC

d_gene: .
j_gene: TRBJ2-1
v_gene: TRBV3-1/TRBV3-2
abundance: once
len: 15
CDR3aa: CASSQPPGGHNEQFF
CDR3nt: TGTGCCAGCAGCCAACCCCCCGGTGGGCACAATGAGCAGTTCTTC

d_gene: .
j_gene: TRBJ2-7
v_gene: TRBV6-1
abundance: .
len: 12
CDR3aa: CASSEDGYEQYF
CDR3nt: TGTGCCAGCAGTGAAGATGGATACGAGCAGTACTTC

d_gene: .
j_gene: TRBJ2-3
v_gene: TRBV7-8
abundance: few
len: 15
CDR3aa: CASSRFDRSTDTQYF
CDR3nt: TGTGCCAGCAGCCGTTTTGATAGAAGCACAGATACGCAGTATTTT

d_gene: .
j_gene: TRBJ1-3
v_gene: TRBV2
abundance: .
len: 11
CDR3aa: CASTSGNTIYF
CDR3nt: TGTGCCAGCACGTCTGGAAACACCATATATTTT

d_gene: .
j_gene: TRBJ1-1
v_gene: TRBV28
abundance: .
len: 13
CDR3aa: CASRLQEYTEAFF
CDR3nt: TGTGCCAGCAGACTCCAGGAGTACACTGAAGCTTTCTTT

d_gene: TRBD2
j_gene: TRBJ2-3
v_gene: TRBV28
abundance: .
len: 17
CDR3aa: CASSLRGSGGPEHTQYF
CDR3nt: TGTGCCAGCAGTTTACGGGGCAGCGGGGGACCCGAGCATACGCAGTATTTT

d_gene: TRBD1
j_gene: TRBJ2-7
v_gene: TRBV30
abundance: .
len: 14
CDR3aa: CAWNTGTGAYEQYF
CDR3nt: TGTGCCTGGAATACCGGGACAGGGGCCTACGAGCAGTACTTC

d_gene: .
j_gene: TRBJ1-6
v_gene: TRBV12-5
abundance: .
len: 13
CDR3aa: CATSQGFGSPLHF
CDR3nt: TGTGCTACAAGTCAGGGGTTCGGTTCACCCCTCCACTTT

d_gene: .
j_gene: TRBJ1-5
v_gene: TRBV7-8
abundance: .
len: 18
CDR3aa: CASSLGVEERIGNQPQHF
CDR3nt: TGTGCCAGCAGCTTAGGCGTGGAGGAGAGGATCGGCAATCAGCCCCAGCATTTT

d_gene: .
j_gene: TRBJ2-1
v_gene: TRBV6-2/TRBV6-3
abundance: .
len: 16
CDR3aa: CASSSYSISAYNEQFF
CDR3nt: TGTGCCAGCAGTTCTTACTCCATTTCGGCCTACAATGAGCAGTTCTTC

d_gene: .
j_gene: TRBJ2-7
v_gene: TRBV2
abundance: .
len: 13
CDR3aa: CASSRQEFYEQYF
CDR3nt: TGTGCCAGCAGCCGACAGGAGTTCTACGAGCAGTACTTC

d_gene: .
j_gene: TRBJ1-1
v_gene: TRBV5-4
abundance: few
len: 15
CDR3aa: CASSSPLQGNTEAFF
CDR3nt: TGTGCCAGCAGTTCACCGCTACAGGGGAACACTGAAGCTTTCTTT

d_gene: .
j_gene: TRBJ2-6
v_gene: TRBV18
abundance: .
len: 14
CDR3aa: CASSVGSGANVLTF
CDR3nt: TGTGCCAGCTCCGTGGGCTCTGGGGCCAACGTCCTGACTTTC

d_gene: .
j_gene: TRBJ1-5
v_gene: TRBV7-9
abundance: .
len: 14
CDR3aa: CASSFQGSNQPQHF
CDR3nt: TGTGCCAGCAGCTTTCAGGGGAGCAATCAGCCCCAGCATTTT

d_gene: .
j_gene: TRBJ1-4
v_gene: TRBV28
abundance: few
len: 17
CDR3aa: CASSSLDPGETNEKLFF
CDR3nt: TGTGCCAGCAGTTCTTTGGACCCCGGGGAAACTAATGAAAAACTGTTTTTT

d_gene: .
j_gene: TRBJ2-5
v_gene: TRBV3-1/TRBV3-2
abundance: .
len: 15
CDR3aa: CASSQPGGGEETQYF
CDR3nt: TGTGCCAGCAGCCAGCCGGGGGGCGGGGAAGAGACCCAGTACTTC

d_gene: TRBD1
j_gene: TRBJ1-5
v_gene: TRBV7-9
abundance: .
len: 14
CDR3aa: CASSLTGSNQPQHF
CDR3nt: TGTGCCAGCAGCCTGACAGGGAGCAATCAGCCCCAGCATTTT

d_gene: .
j_gene: TRBJ1-2
v_gene: TRBV19
abundance: few
len: 15
CDR3aa: CASSIGLGRTDGYTF
CDR3nt: TGTGCCAGTAGTATAGGTCTGGGAAGAACAGATGGCTACACCTTC

d_gene: TRBD2
j_gene: TRBJ2-3
v_gene: TRBV7-2
abundance: .
len: 16
CDR3aa: CASRETGLAGEDTQYF
CDR3nt: TGTGCCAGCAGGGAGACGGGACTAGCGGGAGAAGATACGCAGTATTTT

d_gene: TRBD1
j_gene: TRBJ2-3
v_gene: TRBV6-5
abundance: .
len: 15
CDR3aa: CASSSGQGVADTQYF
CDR3nt: TGTGCCAGCAGCTCGGGACAGGGCGTGGCAGATACGCAGTATTTT

d_gene: .
j_gene: TRBJ2-2
v_gene: TRBV2
abundance: few
len: 16
CDR3aa: CASSDPPTGWDGELFF
CDR3nt: TGTGCCAGCAGTGACCCTCCTACCGGATGGGACGGGGAGCTGTTTTTT

d_gene: .
j_gene: TRBJ2-5
v_gene: TRBV7-8
abundance: .
len: 14
CDR3aa: CASSMRRTQETQYF
CDR3nt: TGTGCCAGCAGCATGAGACGGACCCAAGAGACCCAGTACTTC

d_gene: TRBD1
j_gene: TRBJ2-7
v_gene: TRBV10-2
abundance: .
len: 12
CDR3aa: CASSEIGGQQYF
CDR3nt: TGCGCCAGCAGTGAGATAGGGGGCCAGCAGTACTTC

d_gene: TRBD1
j_gene: TRBJ1-5
v_gene: TRBV6-5
abundance: .
len: 15
CDR3aa: CASNKQGAGNQPQHF
CDR3nt: TGTGCCAGCAACAAACAGGGGGCGGGCAATCAGCCCCAGCATTTT

d_gene: .
j_gene: TRBJ2-3
v_gene: TRBV30
abundance: .
len: 13
CDR3aa: CAWNRDGTDTQYF
CDR3nt: TGTGCCTGGAACAGGGATGGCACAGATACGCAGTATTTT